The TCR beta chain under discussion was sequenced for a study of radiotherapy plus CTLA-4 blockade in lung cancer. Study summary: Objective responses were documented in around 18% of patients, with disease control in roughly 30%.

Produced via immunoSEQ multiplex PCR; TCRdb's table is partial and in-frame only. Here the sample spans over 100,000 clones, approximately 90% being singletons. The CDR3 sequence is 16 residues long. V trimming: 1 base; J trimming: 4 bases; junction bases outside the gene matches: 6. From germline, CDR1 is SGHVS and CDR2 FQNEAQ. Patients had chemo-refractory metastatic non-small-cell lung cancer and received focal radiation plus CTLA-4 blockade that used ipilimumab. This chain connects TRBV7-8 to TRBJ1-2; TRBD1 agrees at 10 bases. The sequence derives from a human donor with non-small cell lung cancer that progressed on radiotherapy plus ipilimumab. Sample: peripheral blood, taken from a patient treated with radiotherapy plus ipilimumab. Here the CDR3 DNA reads TGTGCCAGCAGCTTAGTGCCAAGGACAGGGGGCTATGGCTACACCTTC. It specifies CASSLVPRTGGYGYTF.